Presented here are 11 T cell receptor beta chains from one specimen sequenced in a study of cytomegalovirus exposure and HLA in healthy donors (TCRdb year 2017). Library preparation was by the immunoSEQ multiplex PCR assay. The multiplex PCR relied on a mix of 60 forward primers for TCR Vbeta segments and 13 reverse primers for TCR Jbeta segments. TCRdb's version of the immuneACCESS table is confined to in-frame rearrangements and falls short of the full clone set. An unresolved V gene accounts for under half of the shortfall where checked; the remainder is of unknown origin. Within this sample are under 200,000 clones, with approximately 80% of them counted one time only. The ten largest clones take up 2.6% of the sample. Sequences were obtained from PBMCs. The receptors come from a middle-aged woman in good health and CMV-seropositive.

As regards this clone: Other DNA sequences in the sample encode the same CDR3. V gene TRBV30 combines with J gene TRBJ2-3; TRBD2 matches 8 bases. CDR3 length: 16 amino acids. Germline V CDR1 and CDR2: GTSNPN, SVGIG (reference sequence). Trimming cost V 0 bases and J 1 base; bases outside gene matches: 6. The CDR3 loop is CAWSVLSGTGTDTQYF. CDR3 coding DNA: TGTGCCTGGAGTGTACTTAGCGGGACGGGCACAGATACGCAGTATTTT.

This CDR3 is CASSYAERSTEAFF. CDR3 nucleotide sequence: TGTGCCAGCAGTTACGCCGAAAGGAGCACTGAAGCTTTCTTT. The rearrangement uses TRBV6-5 and TRBJ1-1; D gene unclear. The CDR3 has 14 residues. V lost 2 bases to trimming and J lost 4 bases, with 11 bases between them. Germline V gives CDR1 MNHEY, CDR2 SVGAGI.

This sequence joins TRBV6-1 and TRBJ1-6, with 9 bases fitting TRBD1. CDR1 and CDR2 from the germline V gene are MNHNS and SASEGT. V lost 2 bases, J lost 5 bases, and 4 bases stayed unmatched. The CDR3 has 16 residues. The CDR3 region is CASSEPRTGDNSPLHF. Written as DNA, the CDR3 is TGTGCCAGCAGTGAACCCCGGACAGGGGATAATTCACCCCTCCACTTT.

V usage is TRBV5-4 and J usage is TRBJ1-1; D may be TRBD1 (5 bases). Trimming cost V 3 bases and J 1 base, with 7 bases left between them. Germline V gives CDR1 SGHNT, CDR2 YYREEE (reference sequence). The CDR3 consists of 13 residues. CDR3 DNA sequence: TGTGCCAGCAGCTGGGGGGGGAACACTGAAGCTTTCTTT. Translated: CASSWGGNTEAFF.

This chain uses TRBV18 with TRBJ1-5; TRBD1 matches at 8 bases. The germline V gene has CDR1 KGHSH and CDR2 LQKENI. The CDR3 extends over 16 amino acids. Trimming at V came to 3 bases and at J to 7 bases, leaving 11 bases not matched to a gene. CDR3 in amino acids: CASSPSQDRDGQPQHF. The CDR3 DNA reads as TGTGCCAGCTCACCGTCCCAGGACAGGGACGGGCAGCCCCAGCATTTT. Using reference TRBV18 and TRBJ1-5 for the parts outside the CDR3, the full variable domain is NAGVMQNPRHLVRRRGQEARLRCSPMKGHSHVYWYRQLPEEGLKFMVYLQKENIIDESGMPKERFSAEFPKEGPSILRIQQVVRGDSAAYFCASSPSQDRDGQPQHFGDGTRLSIL.

The V and J genes are TRBV6-1 and TRBJ1-5, with 9 bases lining up with TRBD1. CDR3 length equals 14 residues. The V and J ends lost 4 bases and 7 bases, in that order; junction bases with no gene match: 5. The germline V gene encodes CDR1 MNHNS and CDR2 SASEGT. This CDR3 reads CASSATGGSQPQHF. The CDR3 nucleotides are TGTGCCAGCAGTGCTACAGGGGGCAGCCAGCCCCAGCATTTT.

The gene calls are TRBV2 and TRBJ1-2, with TRBD1 matching over 10 bases. The CDR3 runs 15 residues. Germline CDR1 SNHLY, CDR2 FYNNEI. J gave up 4 bases and V 4 bases, and 6 bases lay outside the gene matches. The CDR3, as DNA: TGTGCCAGCAGTGCAGGTCGGGACAGGGGCTATGGCTACACCTTC. Amino acid sequence: CASSAGRDRGYGYTF.

This sequence joins TRBV4-1 and TRBJ2-7, with 9 positions matching TRBD1. Per the germline V gene, CDR1 is MGHRA and CDR2 is YSYEKL. This CDR3 is built from 17 residues. Trimming cost V 0 bases and J 2 bases; bases outside gene matches: 8. The CDR3 nucleotides read TGCGCCAGCAGCCAAGAGTACAGGACAGGGGATGCCTACGAGCAGTACTTC. Translation gives CASSQEYRTGDAYEQYF.

The chain uses TRBV4-2 and TRBJ2-5; 8 bases agree with TRBD1. Per the germline V gene, CDR1 is LGHNA and CDR2 is YNFKEQ. With V trimmed by 4 bases and J by 4 bases, 14 bases remained unmatched. This CDR3 region has 17 residues. CDR3 nucleotides: TGTGCCAGCAGCCGAAGCCCGACAGGGGAACGAGGAGAGACCCAGTACTTC. Encoded protein: CASSRSPTGERGETQYF.

V and J are TRBV7-9 and TRBJ2-1; D gene uncertain. This CDR3 has 14 amino acids. V shed 5 bases and J shed 4 bases, with 12 bases lying between them. From germline, CDR1 is SEHNR and CDR2 FQNEAQ (reference sequence). This chain's CDR3 is CASSPSAGYNEQFF. The CDR3 DNA reads as TGTGCCAGCAGCCCCTCCGCCGGGTACAATGAGCAGTTCTTC.

The chain has TRBV6-6 and TRBJ2-3; possibly TRBD1 for D (7 bases). This CDR3 spans 15 amino acids. V lost 8 bases to trimming and J lost 3 bases, with 18 bases between them. Per the germline V gene, CDR1 is MNHNY and CDR2 is SVGAGI (reference sequence). This CDR3 reads CASPPQGGETDTQYF. CDR3 nucleotides: TGTGCCAGCCCTCCTCAGGGGGGAGAGACAGATACGCAGTATTTT.